This TCR beta chain was observed in a study of human T cells and chemical hapten exposure (dated by TCRdb to the early 2020s). Some background on the complete study: For sensitization, 2% DPC in acetone was applied to a roughly 2 cm by roughly 2 cm area of upper inner arm skin. Throughout the study period of around 24 weeks, patients also received therapeutic DPC doses to the scalp every week. Blood samples were taken from patients before sensitization (week 0) and then at 2, 6 and about 24 weeks after DPC sensitization. Blood for TCR sequencing was provided by twenty-nine alopecia patients at one to four time points (pre-sensitization, 2, 6 and 24 weeks). Patch testing on the upper back used Finn chambers containing 0.01% DPC, with scoring done after 6 days according to International Contact Dermatitis Research Group standards. Libraries were combined into a pool for sequencing, and differences in TCR yield between samples came mainly from small differences in library volumes within the pool. Alopecia areata with under or over 50% scalp involvement, alopecia totalis and alopecia universalis were represented in the patient cohort, which was mostly female. This study followed changes in the peripheral blood TCR repertoire in vivo during primary and secondary sensitization of alopecia patients to the hapten diphenylcyclopropenone (DPC).

Overall study results and their limits: Because every patient had alopecia, a presumed autoimmune disease, the patients' immune response might differ from that of healthy individuals. Repeated subsampling changed both the strength of the expansion versus patch-test correlation and the threshold at which the correlation became significant. DPC sensitization did not change the number of TCRs with a frequency above 1 in 1000, and there was no evidence of changes in global repertoire structure. Compared with pre-sensitization or healthy control sets, expanded TCRs formed significantly more large CDR3 similarity clusters, which is consistent with antigen-driven responses. Patch test score was positively correlated with the number of PT1 expanded TCRs, with significance at thresholds 8, 16 and 32 but not at 4.

Looking up the germline V gene (reference sequence) yields CDR1 DFQATT and CDR2 SNEGSKA. The V end loses 8 bases and the J end loses 0 bases, and a stretch of 7 bases separates them. Taken from cysteine to phenylalanine, the CDR3 has 12 residues. CDR3 DNA is the only sequence kept; it has 36 bases, read in frame from the first base. As concerns this clonotype: The specificity of this receptor is unknown. No much larger clone exists at a distance of one base, and base qualities are not known.

Libraries were constructed by RACE. TCRdb names NextSeq 500 as the instrument used. Library preparation attached unique molecular identifiers to individual cDNA molecules for quantitative, reproducible TCR counting. From each blood RNA sample, both TCR alpha and TCR beta chains were sequenced. In the original analysis: Samples had a median of about 96,000 TCRs, with a range from roughly 23,224 to 700,000. The Decombinator software suite was used to annotate the V, J and CDR3 of the TCR reads. Every sample was subsampled to the same number of TCRs (28,000) for the PS versus PT1 abundance plots. TCRs were defined as expanded if absent before sensitization and observed at least eight times at the 2-week time point. The raw public data were reprocessed by TCRdb itself: fastp quality trimming at Q25, MiXCR clonotype calling, in-frame beta chains only. Rows with one shared CDR3 protein collapse into an entry with the most common genes and DNA. The V and J calls come from TCRdb's annotation, not from the publication. The sample contains more than 85,000 distinct CDR3 sequences, around 7.9% of them found a single time. Together, the top ten hold approximately 2.4% of the sample.

This sample's time point label indicates: pre-sensitization, week 0. This sample's treatment or condition label indicates: therapeutic diphenylcyclopropenone sensitization with weekly scalp DPC. At every patch-test visit, the blood draw took place before the patch test was put on. Patients were eligible if aged 18 to 70, diagnosed with alopecia and judged suitable for DPC therapy, and pregnant patients were excluded. Unfractionated whole blood was collected in Tempus Blood RNA tubes, and total RNA was extracted from that blood. The sequence derives from a man between 40 and 49 years old with alopecia areata. Some clones in this sample may be carry-over from other donors' samples. The chain is made from TRBV20-1 and TRBJ1-4; TRBD1 might be the D gene, on 6 matching bases. Material: whole blood, obtained in connection with sensitization to the hapten diphenylcyclopropenone (DPC). The DNA is TGCAGTACAGGGCCAACTAATGAAAAACTGTTTTTT. This codes for CSTGPTNEKLFF.